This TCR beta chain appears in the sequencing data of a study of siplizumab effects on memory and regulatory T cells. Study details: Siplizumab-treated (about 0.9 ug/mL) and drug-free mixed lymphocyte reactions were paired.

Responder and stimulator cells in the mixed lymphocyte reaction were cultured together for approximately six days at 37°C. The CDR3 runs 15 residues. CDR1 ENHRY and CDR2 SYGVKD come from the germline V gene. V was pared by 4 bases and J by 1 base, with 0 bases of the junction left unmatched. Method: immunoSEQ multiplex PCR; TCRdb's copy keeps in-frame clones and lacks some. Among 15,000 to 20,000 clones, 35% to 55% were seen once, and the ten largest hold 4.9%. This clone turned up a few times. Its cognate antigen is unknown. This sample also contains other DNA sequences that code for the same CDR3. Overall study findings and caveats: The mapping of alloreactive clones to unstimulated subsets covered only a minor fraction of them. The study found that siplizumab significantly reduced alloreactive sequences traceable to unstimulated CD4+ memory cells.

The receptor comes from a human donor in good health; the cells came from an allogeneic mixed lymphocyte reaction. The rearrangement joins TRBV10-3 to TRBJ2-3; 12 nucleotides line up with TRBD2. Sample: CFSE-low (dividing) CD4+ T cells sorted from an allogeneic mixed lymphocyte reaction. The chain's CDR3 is CAISGTSGGTDTQYF. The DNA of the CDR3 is TGTGCCATCAGTGGGACTAGCGGGGGCACAGATACGCAGTATTTT.